Following are 14 T cell receptor beta chains from one sample sequenced in a study of PD-1 blockade in mismatch repair-deficient tumors. The protocol was immunoSEQ multiplex PCR, while the TCRdb copy is restricted to in-frame clones and leaves out a portion. Of about 68,000 clones in the sample, around 73% were seen once. The sequencing used peripheral blood, collected 2 weeks after starting pembrolizumab. The receptors shown here come from an adult with mismatch repair-deficient cancer.

The chain is built from TRBV14 and TRBJ2-2, with a tentative D call TRBD2 (6 bases). The CDR3 is made up of 15 amino acids. Between the trimmed V and J ends, which lost 4 bases and 5 bases, there was a span of 14 bases. Germline V lookup: CDR1 SGHDN, CDR2 FVKESK. CDR3 protein: CASSPRRELTGELFF. In DNA form, the CDR3 reads TGTGCCAGCAGCCCCAGACGGGAGTTGACCGGGGAGCTGTTTTTT.

V and J are TRBV6-1 and TRBJ2-1, with 7 bases fitting TRBD2. From germline, CDR1 is MNHNS and CDR2 SASEGT. With V trimmed by 3 bases and J by 8 bases, 16 bases remained unmatched. The CDR3 spans 17 residues. The CDR3 loop is CASSDGAGSGNFYEQFF. The CDR3 nucleotides read TGTGCCAGCAGTGATGGGGCAGGGAGCGGGAATTTCTATGAGCAGTTCTTC.

The sample holds a few counts of this clone. This chain connects TRBV11-1 to TRBJ1-2; D is unresolved. The germline CDR1 and CDR2 sequences are SGHAT and FQDESV (reference sequence). V lost 4 bases, J lost 8 bases, and 11 bases lay in between. There are 12 residues in the CDR3. CDR3 DNA sequence: TGTGCCAGCAGCTACCAGTCGGGGGGCTACACCTTC. Protein sequence: CASSYQSGGYTF.

The V gene is TRBV4-1, the J gene TRBJ2-3; D is unresolved. V shed 1 base and J shed 2 bases, with 10 bases lying between them. There are 15 residues in the CDR3. Germline CDR1 is MGHRA and CDR2 is YSYEKL. The CDR3 bases are TGCGCCAGCAGCCAAGTGGTTTCCAACACAGATACGCAGTATTTT. Translation gives CASSQVVSNTDTQYF.

This sequence joins TRBV18 and TRBJ1-5; D unresolved. The CDR3 extends over 13 amino acids. Germline CDR1 is KGHSH and CDR2 is LQKENI. V was trimmed by 5 bases and J by 5 bases, leaving 10 bases between them. In nucleotides, the CDR3 is TGTGCCAGCTCATCCGACTGGGATCAGCCCCAGCATTTT. Amino acid sequence: CASSSDWDQPQHF.

The chain recombines TRBV7-3 with TRBJ1-2, with 7 bases lining up with TRBD1. The V segment lost 3 bases and the J segment 5 bases; nucleotides outside the gene matches: 6. The germline V gene has CDR1 SGHTA and CDR2 FQGTGA. This CDR3 contains 14 residues. For the CDR3, the DNA is TGTGCCAGCAGCTTCGGAGGGGGCCGTTATGGCTACACCTTC. Its translation: CASSFGGGRYGYTF.

The rearrangement links TRBV9 to TRBJ2-2; D call uncertain. V lost 0 bases and J 5 bases, leaving 14 bases between the germline ends. Per germline, CDR1 SGDLS and CDR2 YYNGEE. CDR3 size: 16 residues. The CDR3 sequence is CASSVGIAYGTGELFF. The CDR3 nucleotides are TGTGCCAGCAGCGTAGGGATCGCTTACGGGACCGGGGAGCTGTTTTTT. Full variable domain (remainder filled in from reference TRBV9 and TRBJ2-2): DSGVTQTPKHLITATGQRVTLRCSPRSGDLSVYWYQQSLDQGLQFLIQYYNGEERAKGNILERFSAQQFPDLHSELNLSSLELGDSALYFCASSVGIAYGTGELFFGEGSRLTVL.

Regarding this clone: Other nucleotide sequences from this sample produce the same CDR3. The chain recombines TRBV6-6 with TRBJ2-7; possible D gene TRBD2, 6 bases. CDR3 length equals 14 residues. With 3 bases removed from V and 4 bases from J, the gap between germline ends came to 13 bases. Germline V lookup: CDR1 MNHNY, CDR2 SVGAGI (reference sequence). The CDR3 sequence: CASSYRSGSYEQYF. CDR3 bases: TGTGCCAGCAGTTATCGGAGCGGGTCGTACGAGCAGTACTTC.

This chain links TRBV18 with TRBJ1-1; D is ambiguous. Germline lookup yields CDR1 KGHSH and CDR2 LQKENI. The CDR3 loop spans 16 amino acids. V dropped 5 bases and J dropped 1 base, with 17 bases sitting between them. The CDR3 region is CASSSSGNLGNTEAFF. The CDR3 region has the DNA TGTGCCAGCTCATCCTCAGGAAACTTGGGGAACACTGAAGCTTTCTTT. The complete variable domain, with remaining parts taken from reference TRBV18 and TRBJ1-1, reads NAGVMQNPRHLVRRRGQEARLRCSPMKGHSHVYWYRQLPEEGLKFMVYLQKENIIDESGMPKERFSAEFPKEGPSILRIQQVVRGDSAAYFCASSSSGNLGNTEAFFGQGTRLTVV.

This rearrangement joins TRBV5-4 to TRBJ2-5, with 14 nucleotides matching TRBD2. This CDR3 is built from 15 residues. CDR1 SGHNT and CDR2 YYREEE come from the germline V gene (reference sequence). V was pared by 4 bases and J by 2 bases, with 1 base of the junction left unmatched. The CDR3 spells CASSRLAGGQETQYF. The DNA of the CDR3 is TGTGCCAGCAGCCGACTAGCGGGAGGGCAAGAGACCCAGTACTTC.

The table lists this clone with many counts. V is TRBV30 and J is TRBJ2-1; 10 bases line up with TRBD2. Germline V gene lookup returns CDR1 GTSNPN and CDR2 SVGIG (reference sequence). Trimming took 5 bases from V and 8 from J; bases not matched to a gene: 15. The CDR3 has 16 residues. CDR3 sequence: CAWAGAASGSLYEQFF. The DNA of the CDR3 is TGTGCCTGGGCCGGGGCGGCTAGCGGGAGTCTCTATGAGCAGTTCTTC.

This clone was seen only a few times. The genes are TRBV5-1 and TRBJ2-7; D tentatively reads TRBD1 or TRBD2 (5 bases each). V gave up 2 bases and J gave up 7 bases, with 13 bases separating them. Germline V gives CDR1 SGHRS, CDR2 YFSETQ. This CDR3 comprises 13 residues. CDR3 bases: TGCGCCAGCAGCTTTCTGAGGGGAGAGGAGCAGTACTTC. It codes for CASSFLRGEEQYF.

The chain links TRBV7-6 to TRBJ2-2; 9 bases agree with TRBD1. The V gene's germline CDR1 is SGHVS and CDR2 FNYEAQ. Trimming removed 6 bases from V and 7 bases from J; junction bases left unmatched: 9. The CDR3 contains 15 residues. The CDR3 nucleotides read TGTGCCAGCAGGCCCGGGACAGGGCGTAACGGGGAGCTGTTTTTT. Amino acids: CASRPGTGRNGELFF.

The rearrangement joins TRBV5-1 to TRBJ2-1, with 9 bases aligning to TRBD2. The CDR3 extends over 15 amino acids. V trimming: 5 bases; J trimming: 4 bases; junction bases outside the gene matches: 7. CDR1 and CDR2 (germline): SGHRS, YFSETQ. CDR3 residues: CASRERLAEYNEQFF. The DNA of the CDR3 is TGCGCCAGCAGGGAGAGACTAGCGGAATACAATGAGCAGTTCTTC.